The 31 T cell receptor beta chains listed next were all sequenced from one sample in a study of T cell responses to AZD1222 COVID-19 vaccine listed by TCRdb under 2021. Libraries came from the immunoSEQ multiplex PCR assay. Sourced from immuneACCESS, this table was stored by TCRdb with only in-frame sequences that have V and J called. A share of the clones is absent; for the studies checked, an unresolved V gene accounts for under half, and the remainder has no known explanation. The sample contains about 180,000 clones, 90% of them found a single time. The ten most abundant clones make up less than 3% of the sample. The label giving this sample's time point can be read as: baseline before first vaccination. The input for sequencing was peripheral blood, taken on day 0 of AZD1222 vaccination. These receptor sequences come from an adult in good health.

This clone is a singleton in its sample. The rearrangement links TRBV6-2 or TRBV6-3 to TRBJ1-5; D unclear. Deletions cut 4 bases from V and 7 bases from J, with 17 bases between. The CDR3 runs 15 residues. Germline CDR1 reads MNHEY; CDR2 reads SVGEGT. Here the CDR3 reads CASSWVREVRQPQHF. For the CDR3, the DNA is TGTGCCAGCAGTTGGGTAAGGGAGGTTCGGCAGCCCCAGCATTTT.

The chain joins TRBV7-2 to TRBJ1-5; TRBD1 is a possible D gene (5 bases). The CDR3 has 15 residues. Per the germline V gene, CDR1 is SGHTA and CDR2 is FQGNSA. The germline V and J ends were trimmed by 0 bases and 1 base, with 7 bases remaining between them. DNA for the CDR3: TGTGCCAGCAGCTTAGCAGGGGCCAGCAATCAGCCCCAGCATTTT. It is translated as CASSLAGASNQPQHF.

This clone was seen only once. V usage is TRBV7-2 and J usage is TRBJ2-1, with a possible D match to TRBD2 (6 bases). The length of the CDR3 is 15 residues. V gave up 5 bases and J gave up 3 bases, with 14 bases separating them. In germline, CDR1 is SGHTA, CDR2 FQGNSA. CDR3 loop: CASSPPTGDYNEQFF. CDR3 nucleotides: TGTGCCAGCAGCCCCCCCACGGGGGACTACAATGAGCAGTTCTTC.

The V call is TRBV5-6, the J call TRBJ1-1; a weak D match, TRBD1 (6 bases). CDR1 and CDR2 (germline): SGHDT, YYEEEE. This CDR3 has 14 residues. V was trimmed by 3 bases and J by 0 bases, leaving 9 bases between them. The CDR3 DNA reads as TGTGCCAGCAGCTCCGGACAGCTGAACACTGAAGCTTTCTTT. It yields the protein CASSSGQLNTEAFF.

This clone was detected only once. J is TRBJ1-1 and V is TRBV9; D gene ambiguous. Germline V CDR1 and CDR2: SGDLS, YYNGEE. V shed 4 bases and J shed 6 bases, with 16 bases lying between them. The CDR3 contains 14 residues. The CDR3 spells CASSTQAIPAEAFF. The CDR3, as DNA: TGTGCCAGCAGCACCCAAGCCATTCCCGCTGAAGCTTTCTTT. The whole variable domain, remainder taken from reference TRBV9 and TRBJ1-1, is DSGVTQTPKHLITATGQRVTLRCSPRSGDLSVYWYQQSLDQGLQFLIQYYNGEERAKGNILERFSAQQFPDLHSELNLSSLELGDSALYFCASSTQAIPAEAFFGQGTRLTVV.

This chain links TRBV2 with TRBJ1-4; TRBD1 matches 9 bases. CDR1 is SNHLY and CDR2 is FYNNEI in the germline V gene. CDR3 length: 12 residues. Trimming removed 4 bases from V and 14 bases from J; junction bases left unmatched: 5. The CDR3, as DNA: TGTGCCAGCAGTGGTGGGACAGGGTTGCTGTTTTTT. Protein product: CASSGGTGLLFF.

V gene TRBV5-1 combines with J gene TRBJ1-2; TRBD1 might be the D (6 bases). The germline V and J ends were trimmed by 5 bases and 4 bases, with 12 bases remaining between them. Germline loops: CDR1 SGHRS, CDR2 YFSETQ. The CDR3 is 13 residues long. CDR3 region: CASSNDRSYGYTF. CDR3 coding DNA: TGCGCCAGCAGTAATGACAGGTCCTATGGCTACACCTTC.

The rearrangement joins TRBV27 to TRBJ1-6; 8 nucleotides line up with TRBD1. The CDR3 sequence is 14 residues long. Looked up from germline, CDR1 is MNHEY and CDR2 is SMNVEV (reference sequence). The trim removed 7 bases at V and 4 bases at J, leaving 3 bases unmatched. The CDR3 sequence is CASTDRGYNSPLHF. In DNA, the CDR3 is TGTGCCAGCACCGACAGGGGTTATAATTCACCCCTCCACTTT.

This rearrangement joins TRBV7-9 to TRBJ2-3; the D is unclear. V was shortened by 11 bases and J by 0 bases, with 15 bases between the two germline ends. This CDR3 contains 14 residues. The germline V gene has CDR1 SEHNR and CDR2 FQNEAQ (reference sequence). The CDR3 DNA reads TGTGCCGGAGACTTGAGCTCCAGCACAGATACGCAGTATTTT. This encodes CAGDLSSSTDTQYF.

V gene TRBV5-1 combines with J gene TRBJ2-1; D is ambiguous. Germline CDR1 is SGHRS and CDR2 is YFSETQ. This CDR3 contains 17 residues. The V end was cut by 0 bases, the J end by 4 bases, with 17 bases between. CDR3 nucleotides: TGCGCCAGCAGCTTGGATTTCCCGCTGACCTCTTACAATGAGCAGTTCTTC. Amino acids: CASSLDFPLTSYNEQFF.

CDR3 bases: TGTGCCAGCAGCTTTACCTCCCGGATTGGGACCCAGTACTTC. It yields the protein CASSFTSRIGTQYF. The chain couples TRBV5-6 to TRBJ2-5; D is ambiguous. V dropped 2 bases and J dropped 7 bases, with 15 bases sitting between them. This CDR3 is 14 amino acids long. CDR1 SGHDT and CDR2 YYEEEE come from the germline V gene.

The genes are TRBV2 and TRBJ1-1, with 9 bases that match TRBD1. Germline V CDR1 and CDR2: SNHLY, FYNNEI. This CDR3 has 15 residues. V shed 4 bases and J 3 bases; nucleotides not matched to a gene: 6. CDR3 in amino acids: CASSARQGEYTEAFF. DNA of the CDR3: TGTGCCAGCAGTGCCCGACAGGGGGAGTACACTGAAGCTTTCTTT.

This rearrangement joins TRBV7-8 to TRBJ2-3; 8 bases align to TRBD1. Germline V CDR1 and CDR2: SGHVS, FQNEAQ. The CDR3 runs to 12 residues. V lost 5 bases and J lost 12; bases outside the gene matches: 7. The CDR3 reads CASSLDRGLQYF. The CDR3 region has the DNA TGTGCCAGCAGCCTTGACAGGGGTCTTCAGTATTTT.

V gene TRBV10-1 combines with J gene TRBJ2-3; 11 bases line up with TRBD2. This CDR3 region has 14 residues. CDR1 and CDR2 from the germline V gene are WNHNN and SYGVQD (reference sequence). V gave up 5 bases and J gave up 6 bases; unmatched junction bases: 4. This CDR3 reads CASSTSGGHDTQYF. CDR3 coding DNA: TGCGCCAGCAGTACTAGCGGGGGACATGATACGCAGTATTTT.

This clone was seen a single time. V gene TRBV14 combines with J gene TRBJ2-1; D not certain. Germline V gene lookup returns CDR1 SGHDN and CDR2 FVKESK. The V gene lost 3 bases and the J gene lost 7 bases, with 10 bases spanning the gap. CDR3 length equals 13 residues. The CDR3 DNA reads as TGTGCCAGCAGCCACGTCGTATGGAATGAGCAGTTCTTC. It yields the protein CASSHVVWNEQFF.

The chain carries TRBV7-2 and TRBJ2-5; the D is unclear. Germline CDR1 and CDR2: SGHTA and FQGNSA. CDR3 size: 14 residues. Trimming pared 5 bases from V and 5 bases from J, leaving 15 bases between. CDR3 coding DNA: TGTGCCAGCAGCCCTAGTTCGATCGGGGAGACCCAGTACTTC. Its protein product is CASSPSSIGETQYF.

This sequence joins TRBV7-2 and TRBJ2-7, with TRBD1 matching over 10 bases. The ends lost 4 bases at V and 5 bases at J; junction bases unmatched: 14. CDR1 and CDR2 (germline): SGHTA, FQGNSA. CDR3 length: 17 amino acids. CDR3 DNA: TGTGCCAGCAGCTCGAATCTTAGGGGACAGGGGAGGGACGAGCAGTACTTC. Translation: CASSSNLRGQGRDEQYF.

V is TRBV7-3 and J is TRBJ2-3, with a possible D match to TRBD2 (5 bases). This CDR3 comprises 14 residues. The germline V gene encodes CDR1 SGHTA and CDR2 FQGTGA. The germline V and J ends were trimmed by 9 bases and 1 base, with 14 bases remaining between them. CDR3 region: CASATRIRTDTQYF. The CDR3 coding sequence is TGTGCCAGTGCTACTAGAATCCGCACAGATACGCAGTATTTT.

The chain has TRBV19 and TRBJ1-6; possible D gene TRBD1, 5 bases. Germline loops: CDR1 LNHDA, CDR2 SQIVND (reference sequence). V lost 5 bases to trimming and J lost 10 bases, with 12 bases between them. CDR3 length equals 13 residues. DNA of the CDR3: TGTGCCAGTAGTTCGCAGGGAAAATCACCCCTCCACTTT. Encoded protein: CASSSQGKSPLHF.

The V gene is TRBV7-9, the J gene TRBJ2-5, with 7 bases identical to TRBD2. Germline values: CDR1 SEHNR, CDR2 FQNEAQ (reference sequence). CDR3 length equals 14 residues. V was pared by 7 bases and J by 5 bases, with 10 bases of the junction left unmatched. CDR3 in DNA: TGTGCCAGCATCAAAGCGGGGCCGGGGGAGACCCAGTACTTC. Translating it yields CASIKAGPGETQYF.

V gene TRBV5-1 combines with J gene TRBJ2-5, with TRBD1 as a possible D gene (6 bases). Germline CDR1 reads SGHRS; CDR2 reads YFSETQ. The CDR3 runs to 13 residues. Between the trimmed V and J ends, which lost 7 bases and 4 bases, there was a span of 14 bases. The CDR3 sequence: CASGSGVGETQYF. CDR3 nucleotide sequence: TGCGCCAGCGGGTCAGGGGTCGGAGAGACCCAGTACTTC. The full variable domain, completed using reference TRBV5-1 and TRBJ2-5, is KAGVTQTPRYLIKTRGQQVTLSCSPISGHRSVSWYQQTPGQGLQFLFEYFSETQRNKGNFPGRFSGRQFSNSRSEMNVSTLELGDSALYLCASGSGVGETQYFGPGTRLLVL.

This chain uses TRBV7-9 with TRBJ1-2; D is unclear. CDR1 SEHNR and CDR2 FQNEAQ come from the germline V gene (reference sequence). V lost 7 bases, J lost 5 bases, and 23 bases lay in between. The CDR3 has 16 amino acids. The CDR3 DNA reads TGTGCCAGCACCCATACAACCGAGACGGATGAGTATGGCTACACCTTC. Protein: CASTHTTETDEYGYTF.

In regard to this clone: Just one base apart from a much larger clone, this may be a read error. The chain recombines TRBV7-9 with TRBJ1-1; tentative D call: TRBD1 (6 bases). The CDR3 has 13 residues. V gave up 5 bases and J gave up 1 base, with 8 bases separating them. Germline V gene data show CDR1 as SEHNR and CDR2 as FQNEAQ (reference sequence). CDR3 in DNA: TGTGCCAGCAGCCGGGGACAGAACACTGAAGCTTTCTTT. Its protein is CASSRGQNTEAFF.

Written as DNA, the CDR3 is TGTGCCAGCAACCCAACAGGGATGACTGAAGCTTTCTTT. Translating it yields CASNPTGMTEAFF. The rearrangement joins TRBV5-6 to TRBJ1-1; a weak D match, TRBD1 (6 bases). This CDR3 region has 13 residues. Trimming removed 6 bases at V and 5 bases at J, with 14 bases between. CDR1 is SGHDT, CDR2 YYEEEE, per germline. Full variable domain (rest looked up from reference TRBV5-6 and TRBJ1-1): DAGVTQSPTHLIKTRGQQVTLRCSPKSGHDTVSWYQQALGQGPQFIFQYYEEEERQRGNFPDRFSGHQFPNYSSELNVNALLLGDSALYLCASNPTGMTEAFFGQGTRLTVV.

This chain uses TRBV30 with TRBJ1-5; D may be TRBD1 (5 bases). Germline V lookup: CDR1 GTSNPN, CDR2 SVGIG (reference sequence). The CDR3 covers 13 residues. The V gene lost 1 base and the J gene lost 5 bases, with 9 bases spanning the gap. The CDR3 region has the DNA TGTGCCTGGAGTGAAAGGGGTTATCAGCCCCAGCATTTT. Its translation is CAWSERGYQPQHF.

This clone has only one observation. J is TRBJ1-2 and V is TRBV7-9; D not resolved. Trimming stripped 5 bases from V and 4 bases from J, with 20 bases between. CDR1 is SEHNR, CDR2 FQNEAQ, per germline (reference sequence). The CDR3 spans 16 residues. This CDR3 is CASSNDGTRASYGYTF. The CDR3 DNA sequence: TGTGCCAGCAGCAACGACGGTACGAGGGCGAGCTATGGCTACACCTTC.

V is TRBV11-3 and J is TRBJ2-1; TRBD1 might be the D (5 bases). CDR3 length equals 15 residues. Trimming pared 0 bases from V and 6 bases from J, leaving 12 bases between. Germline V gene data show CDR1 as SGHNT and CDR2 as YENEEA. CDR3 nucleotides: TGTGCCAGCAGCTTAGATGGGCAGGGCTTCAATGAGCAGTTCTTC. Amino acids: CASSLDGQGFNEQFF. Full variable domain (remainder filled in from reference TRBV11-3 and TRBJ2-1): EAGVVQSPRYKIIEKKQPVAFWCNPISGHNTLYWYLQNLGQGPELLIRYENEEAVDDSQLPKDRFSAERLKGVDSTLKIQPAELGDSAVYLCASSLDGQGFNEQFFGPGTRLTVL.

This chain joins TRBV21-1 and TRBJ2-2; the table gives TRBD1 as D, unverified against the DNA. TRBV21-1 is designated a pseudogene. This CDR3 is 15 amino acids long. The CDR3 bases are TGTGCCAGCAGGGCAGGGGGTCCGAACACCGGGGAGCTGTTTTTT. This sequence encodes CASRAGGPNTGELFF.

The CDR3 DNA sequence: TGTGCCAGCAGCTTACATCGGAACTATGGCTACACCTTC. Amino acid sequence: CASSLHRNYGYTF. This rearrangement joins TRBV7-2 to TRBJ1-2; D is unclear. This CDR3 region has 13 residues. Per germline, CDR1 SGHTA and CDR2 FQGNSA. Trimming removed 2 bases at V and 2 bases at J, with 6 bases between.

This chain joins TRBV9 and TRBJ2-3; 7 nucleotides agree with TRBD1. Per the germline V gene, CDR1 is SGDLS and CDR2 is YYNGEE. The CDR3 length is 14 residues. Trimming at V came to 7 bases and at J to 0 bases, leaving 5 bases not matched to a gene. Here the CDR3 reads CASSGGSSTDTQYF. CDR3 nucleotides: TGTGCCAGCTCAGGGGGTTCTAGCACAGATACGCAGTATTTT.

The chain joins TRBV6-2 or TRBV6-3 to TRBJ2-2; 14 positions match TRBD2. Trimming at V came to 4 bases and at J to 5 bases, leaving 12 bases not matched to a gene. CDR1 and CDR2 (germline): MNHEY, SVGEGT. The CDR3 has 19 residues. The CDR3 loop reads CASSSRTSGGIMHTGELFF. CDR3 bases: TGTGCCAGCAGTTCCCGGACTAGCGGGGGGATTATGCATACCGGGGAGCTGTTTTTT.